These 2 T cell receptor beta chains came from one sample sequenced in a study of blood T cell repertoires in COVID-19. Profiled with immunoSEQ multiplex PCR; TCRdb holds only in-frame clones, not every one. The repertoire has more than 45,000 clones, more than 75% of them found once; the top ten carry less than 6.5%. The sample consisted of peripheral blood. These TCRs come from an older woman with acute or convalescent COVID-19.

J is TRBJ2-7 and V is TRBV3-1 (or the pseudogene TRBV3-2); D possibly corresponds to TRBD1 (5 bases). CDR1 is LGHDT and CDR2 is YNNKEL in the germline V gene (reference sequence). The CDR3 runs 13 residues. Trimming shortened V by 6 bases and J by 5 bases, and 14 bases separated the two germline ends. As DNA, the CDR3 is TGTGCCAGCAGTCCGCCAGGGTTAGACGAGCAGTACTTC. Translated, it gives CASSPPGLDEQYF.

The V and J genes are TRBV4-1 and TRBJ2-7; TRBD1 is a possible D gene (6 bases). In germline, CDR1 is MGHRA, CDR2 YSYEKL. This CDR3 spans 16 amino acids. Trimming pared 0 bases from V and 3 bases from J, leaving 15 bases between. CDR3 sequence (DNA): TGCGCCAGCAGCCAAGATCGCCCAGGGGTAAGCTACGAGCAGTACTTC. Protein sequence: CASSQDRPGVSYEQYF.